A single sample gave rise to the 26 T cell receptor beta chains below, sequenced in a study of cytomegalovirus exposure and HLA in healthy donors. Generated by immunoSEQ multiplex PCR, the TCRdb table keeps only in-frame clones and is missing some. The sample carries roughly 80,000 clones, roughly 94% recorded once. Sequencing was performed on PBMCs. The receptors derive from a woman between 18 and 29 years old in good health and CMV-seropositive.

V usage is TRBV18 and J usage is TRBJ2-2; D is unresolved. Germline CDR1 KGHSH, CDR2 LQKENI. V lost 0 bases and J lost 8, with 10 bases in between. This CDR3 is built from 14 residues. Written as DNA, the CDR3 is TGTGCCAGCTCACCACCCTCAGGCTCTGGGGAGCTGTTTTTT. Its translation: CASSPPSGSGELFF.

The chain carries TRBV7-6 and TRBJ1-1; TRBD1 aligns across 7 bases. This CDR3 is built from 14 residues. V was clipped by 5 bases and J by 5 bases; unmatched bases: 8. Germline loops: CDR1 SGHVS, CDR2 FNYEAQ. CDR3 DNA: TGTGCCAGCAGCCTCCGGACAGGTGGAACTGAAGCTTTCTTT. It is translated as CASSLRTGGTEAFF.

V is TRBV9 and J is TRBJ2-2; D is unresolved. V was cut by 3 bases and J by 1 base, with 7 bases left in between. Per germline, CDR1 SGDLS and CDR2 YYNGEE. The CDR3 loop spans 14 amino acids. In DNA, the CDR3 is TGTGCCAGCAGCGGCGGTGGGAACACCGGGGAGCTGTTTTTT. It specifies CASSGGGNTGELFF.

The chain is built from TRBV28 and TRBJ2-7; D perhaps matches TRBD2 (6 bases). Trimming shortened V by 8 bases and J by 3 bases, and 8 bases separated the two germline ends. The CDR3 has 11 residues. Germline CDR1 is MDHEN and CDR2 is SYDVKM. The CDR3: CASGLHYEQYF. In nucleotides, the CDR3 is TGTGCCAGCGGACTACACTACGAGCAGTACTTC. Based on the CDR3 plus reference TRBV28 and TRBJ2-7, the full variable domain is DVKVTQSSRYLVKRTGEKVFLECVQDMDHENMFWYRQDPGLGLRLIYFSYDVKMKEKGDIPEGYSVSREKKERFSLILESASTNQTSMYLCASGLHYEQYFGPGTRLTVT.

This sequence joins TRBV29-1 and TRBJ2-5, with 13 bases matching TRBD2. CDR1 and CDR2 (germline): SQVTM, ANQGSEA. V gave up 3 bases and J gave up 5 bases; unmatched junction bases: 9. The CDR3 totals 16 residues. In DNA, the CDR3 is TGCAGCGTTGAGAGGACTAGCGGGAGCCTGGCGGAGACCCAGTACTTC. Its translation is CSVERTSGSLAETQYF.

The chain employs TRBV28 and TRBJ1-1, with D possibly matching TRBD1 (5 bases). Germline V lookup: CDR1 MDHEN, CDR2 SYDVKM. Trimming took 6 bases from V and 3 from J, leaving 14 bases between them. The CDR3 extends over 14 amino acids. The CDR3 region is CASRDGGRDTEAFF. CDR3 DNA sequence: TGTGCCAGCAGGGACGGGGGACGGGACACTGAAGCTTTCTTT.

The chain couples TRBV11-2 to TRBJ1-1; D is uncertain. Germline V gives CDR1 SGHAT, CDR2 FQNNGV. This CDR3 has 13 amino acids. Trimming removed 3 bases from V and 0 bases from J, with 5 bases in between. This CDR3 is CASSFLLNTEAFF. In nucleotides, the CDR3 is TGTGCCAGCAGCTTTCTACTGAACACTGAAGCTTTCTTT.

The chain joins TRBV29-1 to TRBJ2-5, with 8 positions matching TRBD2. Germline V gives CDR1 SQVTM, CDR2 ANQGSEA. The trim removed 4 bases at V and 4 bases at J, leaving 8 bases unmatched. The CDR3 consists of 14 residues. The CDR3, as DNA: TGCAGCGTTGGGCGCGGGGGGCGCGGAGAGACCCAGTACTTC. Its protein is CSVGRGGRGETQYF.

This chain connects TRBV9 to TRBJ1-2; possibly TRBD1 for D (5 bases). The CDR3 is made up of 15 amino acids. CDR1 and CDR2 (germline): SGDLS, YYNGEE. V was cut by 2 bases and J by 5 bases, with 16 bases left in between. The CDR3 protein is CASSVRDSGLYGYTF. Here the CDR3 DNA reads TGTGCCAGCAGCGTGAGGGACTCCGGATTGTATGGCTACACCTTC.

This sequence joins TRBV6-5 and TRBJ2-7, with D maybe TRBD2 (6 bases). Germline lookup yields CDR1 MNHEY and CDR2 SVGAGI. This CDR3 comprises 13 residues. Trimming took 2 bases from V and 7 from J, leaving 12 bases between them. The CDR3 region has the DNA TGTGCCAGCAGTTACCCCGGGACTGTGGAGCAGTACTTC. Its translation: CASSYPGTVEQYF.

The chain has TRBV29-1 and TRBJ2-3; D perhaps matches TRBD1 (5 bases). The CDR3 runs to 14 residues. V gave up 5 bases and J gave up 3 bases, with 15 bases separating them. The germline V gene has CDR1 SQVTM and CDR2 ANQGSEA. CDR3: CSVFVRALTDTQYF. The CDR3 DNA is TGCAGCGTTTTTGTCAGGGCGCTAACAGATACGCAGTATTTT.

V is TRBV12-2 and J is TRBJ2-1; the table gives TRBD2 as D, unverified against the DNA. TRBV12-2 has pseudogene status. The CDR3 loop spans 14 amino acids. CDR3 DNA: TGTGCAAGTCGCTTACGCCTAAGCCTAGGTGAGCAGTTCTTC. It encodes CASRLRLSLGEQFF.

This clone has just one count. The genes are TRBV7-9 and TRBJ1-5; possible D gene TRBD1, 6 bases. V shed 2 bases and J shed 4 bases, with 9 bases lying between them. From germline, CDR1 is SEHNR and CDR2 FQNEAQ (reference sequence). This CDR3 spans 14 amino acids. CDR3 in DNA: TGTGCCAGCAGCTTACCGGACAGTAATCAGCCCCAGCATTTT. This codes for CASSLPDSNQPQHF.

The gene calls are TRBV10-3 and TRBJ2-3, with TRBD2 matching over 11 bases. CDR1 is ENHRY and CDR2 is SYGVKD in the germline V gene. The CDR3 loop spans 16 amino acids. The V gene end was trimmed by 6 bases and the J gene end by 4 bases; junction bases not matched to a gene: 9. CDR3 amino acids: CAISEGPSGRSDTQYF. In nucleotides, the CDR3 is TGTGCCATCAGCGAGGGCCCTAGCGGGAGGTCAGATACGCAGTATTTT.

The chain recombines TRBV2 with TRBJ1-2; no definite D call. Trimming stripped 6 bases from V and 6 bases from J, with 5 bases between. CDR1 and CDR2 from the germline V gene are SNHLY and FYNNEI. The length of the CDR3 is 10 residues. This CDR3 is CASSLHGYTF. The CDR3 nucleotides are TGTGCCAGCAGCCTTCATGGCTACACCTTC.

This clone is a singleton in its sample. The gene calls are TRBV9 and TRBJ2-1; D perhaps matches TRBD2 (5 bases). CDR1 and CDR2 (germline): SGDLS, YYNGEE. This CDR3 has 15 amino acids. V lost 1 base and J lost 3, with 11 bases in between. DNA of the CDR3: TGTGCCAGCAGCGTAACCGGGAATGTCTACAATGAGCAGTTCTTC. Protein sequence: CASSVTGNVYNEQFF.

CDR3 nucleotides: TGCGCCAGCAGCCCGGGGACAGGGGGAAGGAGGACTGAAGCTTTCTTT. It translates to CASSPGTGGRRTEAFF. The rearrangement uses TRBV5-1 and TRBJ1-1; 11 bases line up with TRBD1. V lost 4 bases to trimming and J lost 5 bases; unmatched junction nucleotides: 10. The CDR3 loop spans 16 amino acids. In germline, CDR1 is SGHRS, CDR2 YFSETQ. Combining the CDR3 with reference TRBV5-1 and TRBJ1-1 gives the whole variable domain KAGVTQTPRYLIKTRGQQVTLSCSPISGHRSVSWYQQTPGQGLQFLFEYFSETQRNKGNFPGRFSGRQFSNSRSEMNVSTLELGDSALYLCASSPGTGGRRTEAFFGQGTRLTVV.

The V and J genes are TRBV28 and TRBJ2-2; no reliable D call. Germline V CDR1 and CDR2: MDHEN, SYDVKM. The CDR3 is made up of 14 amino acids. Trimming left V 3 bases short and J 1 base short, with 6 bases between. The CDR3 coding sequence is TGTGCCAGCAGTTTTCGACAGAACACCGGGGAGCTGTTTTTT. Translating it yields CASSFRQNTGELFF.

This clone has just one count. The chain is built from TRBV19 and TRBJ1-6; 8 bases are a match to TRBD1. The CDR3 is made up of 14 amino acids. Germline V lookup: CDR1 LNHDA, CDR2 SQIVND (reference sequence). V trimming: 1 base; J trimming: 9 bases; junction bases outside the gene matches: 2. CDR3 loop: CASSIGQGASPLHF. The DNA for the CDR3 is TGTGCCAGTAGTATAGGTCAGGGGGCTTCACCCCTCCACTTT. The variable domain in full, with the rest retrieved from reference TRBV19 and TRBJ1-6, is DGGITQSPKYLFRKEGQNVTLSCEQNLNHDAMYWYRQDPGQGLRLIYYSQIVNDFQKGDIAEGYSVSREKKESFPLTVTSAQKNPTAFYLCASSIGQGASPLHFGNGTRLTVT.

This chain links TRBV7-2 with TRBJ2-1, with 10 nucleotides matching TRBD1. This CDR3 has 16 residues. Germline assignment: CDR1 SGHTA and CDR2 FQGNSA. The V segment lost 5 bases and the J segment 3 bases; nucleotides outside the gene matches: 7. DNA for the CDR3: TGTGCCAGCAGCGCGGCCGGGACAGGGGTCTACAATGAGCAGTTCTTC. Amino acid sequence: CASSAAGTGVYNEQFF.

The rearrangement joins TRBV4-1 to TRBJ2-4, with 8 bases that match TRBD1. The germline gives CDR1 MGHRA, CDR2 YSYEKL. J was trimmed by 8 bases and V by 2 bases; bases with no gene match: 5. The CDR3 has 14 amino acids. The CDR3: CASSQQGAGDIQYF. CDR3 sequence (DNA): TGCGCCAGCAGCCAACAGGGGGCTGGTGACATTCAGTACTTC.

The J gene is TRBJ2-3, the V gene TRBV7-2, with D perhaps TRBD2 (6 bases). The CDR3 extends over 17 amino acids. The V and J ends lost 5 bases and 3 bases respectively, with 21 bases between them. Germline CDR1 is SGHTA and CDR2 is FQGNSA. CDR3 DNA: TGTGCCAGCAGCCCGACCGGACTTCCGGGACTTACAGATACGCAGTATTTT. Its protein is CASSPTGLPGLTDTQYF.

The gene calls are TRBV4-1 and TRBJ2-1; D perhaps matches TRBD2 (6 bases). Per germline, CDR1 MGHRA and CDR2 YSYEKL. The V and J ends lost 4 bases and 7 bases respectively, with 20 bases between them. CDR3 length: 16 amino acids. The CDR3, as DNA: TGCGCCAGCAGCCCTAGCAAACGGCGCGCGGGGAATGAGCAGTTCTTC. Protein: CASSPSKRRAGNEQFF.

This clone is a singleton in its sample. CDR3 nucleotide sequence: TGCGCCAGCAGCCAAGATGCTCGACTCGGGGGGTGGGGTACGCAGTATTTT. It specifies CASSQDARLGGWGTQYF. This chain joins TRBV4-3 and TRBJ2-3; 7 bases are a match to TRBD2. CDR1 and CDR2 from the germline V gene are LGHNA and YSLEER. J lost 8 bases, V lost 0 bases, and 14 bases had no gene match. This CDR3 has 17 residues.

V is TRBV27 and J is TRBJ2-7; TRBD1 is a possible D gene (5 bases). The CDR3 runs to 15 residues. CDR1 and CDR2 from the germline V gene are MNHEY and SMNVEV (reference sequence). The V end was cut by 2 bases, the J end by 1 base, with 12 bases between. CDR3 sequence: CASSLTGTLSYEQYF. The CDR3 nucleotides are TGTGCCAGCAGTTTAACAGGCACTCTTTCCTACGAGCAGTACTTC.

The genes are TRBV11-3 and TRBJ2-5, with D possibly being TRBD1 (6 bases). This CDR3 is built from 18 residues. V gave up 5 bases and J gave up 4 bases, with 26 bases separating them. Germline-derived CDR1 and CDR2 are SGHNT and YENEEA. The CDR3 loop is CASSRDLGGPIYGETQYF. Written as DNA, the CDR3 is TGTGCCAGCAGCCGGGATTTAGGGGGACCAATTTATGGAGAGACCCAGTACTTC.